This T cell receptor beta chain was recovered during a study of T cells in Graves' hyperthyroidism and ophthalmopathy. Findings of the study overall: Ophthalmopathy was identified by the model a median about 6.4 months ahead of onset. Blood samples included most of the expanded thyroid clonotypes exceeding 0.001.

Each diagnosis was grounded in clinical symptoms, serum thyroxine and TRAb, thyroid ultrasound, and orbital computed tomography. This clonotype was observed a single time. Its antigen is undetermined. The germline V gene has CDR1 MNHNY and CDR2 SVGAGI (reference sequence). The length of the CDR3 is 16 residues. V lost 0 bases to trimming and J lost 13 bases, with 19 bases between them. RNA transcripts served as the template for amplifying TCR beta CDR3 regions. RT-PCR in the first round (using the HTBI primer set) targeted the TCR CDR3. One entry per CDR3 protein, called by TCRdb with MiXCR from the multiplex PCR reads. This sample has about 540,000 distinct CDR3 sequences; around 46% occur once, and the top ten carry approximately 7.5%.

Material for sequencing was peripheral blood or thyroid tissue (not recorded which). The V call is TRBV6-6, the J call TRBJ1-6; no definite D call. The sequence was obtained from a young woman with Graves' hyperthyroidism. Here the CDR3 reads CASSYSIRGSNQPLHF. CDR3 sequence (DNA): TGTGCCAGCAGTTACTCGATACGGGGTAGCAATCAGCCCCTCCACTTT.